This TCR beta chain was recorded in a study of Ad26.COV2.S vaccination and SARS-CoV-2 variants. General study points: Non-spike TCR breadth was similar in vaccine and placebo recipients.

A word on this clone: Its target is unknown.

Assay used: immunoSEQ multiplex PCR; TCRdb lists only in-frame clones, some missing. The table has hundreds of thousands of clones, roughly nine tenths seen once. This CDR3 has 14 amino acids. V was trimmed by 2 bases and J by 0 bases, leaving 8 bases between them. The germline V gene encodes CDR1 SGHNT and CDR2 YYREEE (reference sequence). Treatment of the sample: about 20 received Ad26.COV2.S at low or high dose, single or two shots; about 5 received placebo; per-sample allocation not given. The samples date from day 63 after the first vaccine or placebo injection. The sequence was collected from a person aged 18-65 years who received the Ad26.COV2.S COVID-19 vaccine or a placebo. The chain carries TRBV5-4 and TRBJ1-1; possibly TRBD1 for D (6 bases). Sequenced material: peripheral blood, taken in a trial of Ad26.COV2.S vaccine versus placebo. DNA for the CDR3: TGTGCCAGCAGCTTCCGACAGGTGAACACTGAAGCTTTCTTT. It encodes CASSFRQVNTEAFF.